The entry below describes one TCR beta chain. The V gene's germline CDR1 is KGHSH and CDR2 LQKENI. The length of the CDR3 is 16 residues. Trimming at V came to 5 bases and at J to 2 bases, leaving 7 bases not matched to a gene. The PCR employed 60 Vbeta primers together with 13 Jbeta primers. Method: immunoSEQ multiplex PCR; TCRdb's copy keeps in-frame clones and lacks some. The repertoire holds 140,000 or so clones, with more than 55% as singletons. The record originates from a study of cytomegalovirus exposure and HLA in healthy donors. The chain has TRBV18 and TRBJ2-2, with TRBD1 matching 8 bases. The receptor comes from a woman in her sixties in good health and CMV-seronegative. The sequenced sample consisted of PBMCs. As DNA, the CDR3 is TGTGCCAGCTCAGTGGGGACAGGTCTAAACACCGGGGAGCTGTTTTTT. Its protein product is CASSVGTGLNTGELFF.